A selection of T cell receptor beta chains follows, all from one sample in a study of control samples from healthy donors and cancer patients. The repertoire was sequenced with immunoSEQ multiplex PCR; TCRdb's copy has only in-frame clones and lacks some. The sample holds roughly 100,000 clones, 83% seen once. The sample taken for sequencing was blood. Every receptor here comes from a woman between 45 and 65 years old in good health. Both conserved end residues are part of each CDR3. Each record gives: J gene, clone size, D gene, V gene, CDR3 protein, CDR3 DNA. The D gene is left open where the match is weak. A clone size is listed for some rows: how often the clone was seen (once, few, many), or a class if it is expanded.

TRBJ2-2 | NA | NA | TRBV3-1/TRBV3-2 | CASSPRERGELFF | TGTGCCAGCAGTCCTCGGGAGAGGGGGGAGCTGTTTTTT
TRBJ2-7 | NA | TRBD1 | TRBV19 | CASSIGTGLYEQYF | TGTGCCAGTAGTATAGGGACAGGCCTCTACGAGCAGTACTTC
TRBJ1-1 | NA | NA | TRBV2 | CASCRQMNTEAFF | TGTGCCAGCTGCAGGCAAATGAACACTGAAGCTTTCTTT
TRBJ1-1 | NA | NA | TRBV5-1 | CASSPSGSTEAFF | TGCGCCAGCAGCCCCAGTGGGAGCACTGAAGCTTTCTTT
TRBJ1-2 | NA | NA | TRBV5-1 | CASSLGSQEGYTF | TGCGCCAGCAGCTTGGGGTCTCAGGAGGGCTACACCTTC
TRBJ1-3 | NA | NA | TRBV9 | CASSVGGRNSGNTIYF | TGTGCCAGCAGCGTAGGGGGACGGAACTCTGGAAACACCATATATTTT
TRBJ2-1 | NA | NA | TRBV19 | CASSMGPNNEQFF | TGTGCCAGTAGTATGGGACCGAACAATGAGCAGTTCTTC
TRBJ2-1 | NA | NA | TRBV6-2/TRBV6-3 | CASSPPGKGEQFF | TGTGCCAGCAGCCCCCCGGGTAAGGGTGAGCAGTTCTTC
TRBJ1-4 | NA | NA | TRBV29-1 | CSGGADEKLFF | TGCAGCGGAGGGGCGGACGAAAAACTGTTTTTT
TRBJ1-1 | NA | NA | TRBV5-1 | CASSLEQGTFDTEAFF | TGCGCCAGCAGCTTGGAACAGGGAACGTTCGACACTGAAGCTTTCTTT
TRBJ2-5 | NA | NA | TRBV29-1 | CSVGETQYF | TGCAGCGTTGGTGAGACCCAGTACTTC
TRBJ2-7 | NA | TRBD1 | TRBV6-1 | CASSENTGGLYEQYF | TGTGCCAGCAGTGAAAACACAGGGGGTCTTTACGAGCAGTACTTC
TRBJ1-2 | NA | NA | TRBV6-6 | CASSYLGQGVGGYTF | TGTGCCAGCAGTTACTTAGGTCAGGGTGTCGGTGGCTACACCTTC
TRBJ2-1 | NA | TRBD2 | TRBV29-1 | CSVAGTSGKGEQFF | TGCAGCGTCGCCGGGACTAGCGGAAAAGGTGAGCAGTTCTTC
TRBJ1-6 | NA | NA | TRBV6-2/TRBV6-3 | CASSPGRERNSPLHF | TGTGCCAGCAGTCCGGGAAGAGAGAGGAATTCACCCCTCCACTTT
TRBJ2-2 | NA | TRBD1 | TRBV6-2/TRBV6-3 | CASSSLPGQGPGELFF | TGTGCCAGCAGCTCACTTCCGGGACAGGGCCCCGGGGAGCTGTTTTTT
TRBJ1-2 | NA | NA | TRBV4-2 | CASSQDLDNRRYGYTF | TGTGCCAGCAGCCAAGATTTGGATAATCGAAGGTATGGCTACACCTTC
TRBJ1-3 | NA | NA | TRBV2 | CASSDRRARNTIYF | TGTGCCAGCAGTGATCGCAGGGCACGTAACACCATATATTTT
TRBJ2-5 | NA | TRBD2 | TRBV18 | CASSPIPGLNLQETQYF | TGTGCCAGCTCACCAATCCCGGGACTAAATCTCCAAGAGACCCAGTACTTC
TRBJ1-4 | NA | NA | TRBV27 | CASSPSPNEKLFF | TGTGCCAGCAGTCCCTCCCCCAATGAAAAACTGTTTTTT
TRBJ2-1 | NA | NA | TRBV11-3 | CASSLESTEQFF | TGTGCCAGCAGCTTAGAAAGTACTGAGCAGTTCTTC
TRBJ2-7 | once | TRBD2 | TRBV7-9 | CASSLLAGDSYEQYF | TGTGCCAGCAGCTTACTAGCGGGGGATAGTTACGAGCAGTACTTC